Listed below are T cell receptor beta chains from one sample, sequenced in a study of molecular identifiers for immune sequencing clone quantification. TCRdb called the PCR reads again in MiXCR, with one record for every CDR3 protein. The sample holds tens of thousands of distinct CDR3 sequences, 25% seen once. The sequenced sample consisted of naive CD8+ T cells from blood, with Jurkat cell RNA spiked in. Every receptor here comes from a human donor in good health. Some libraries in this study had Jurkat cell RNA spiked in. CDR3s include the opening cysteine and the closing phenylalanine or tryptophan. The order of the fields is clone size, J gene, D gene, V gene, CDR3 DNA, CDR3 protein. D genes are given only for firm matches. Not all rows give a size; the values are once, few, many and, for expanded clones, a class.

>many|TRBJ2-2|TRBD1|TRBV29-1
TGCAGCGTGGACTCGACAGGGATGAACACCGGGGAGCTGTTTTTT
CSVDSTGMNTGELFF
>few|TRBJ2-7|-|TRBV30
TGTGCCTGGTCCGGGGCTTCCTACGAGCAGTACTTC
CAWSGASYEQYF
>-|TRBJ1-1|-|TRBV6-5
TGTGCCAGCAGTGGACCGTACACTGAAGCTTTCTTT
CASSGPYTEAFF
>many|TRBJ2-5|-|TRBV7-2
TGTGCCAGCAGCTTCCGTGTGGGTGAGACCCAGTACTTC
CASSFRVGETQYF
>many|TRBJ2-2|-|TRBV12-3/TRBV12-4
TGTGCCAGCAGTTTTGGCACTCCCACCGGGGAGCTGTTTTTT
CASSFGTPTGELFF
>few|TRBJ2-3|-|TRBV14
TGTGCCAGCAGCCACTACTCCGGACAGACAGATACGCAGTATTTT
CASSHYSGQTDTQYF
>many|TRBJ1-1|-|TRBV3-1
TGTGCCAGCAGGCCTACAGGGCTAACTGAAGCTTTCTTT
CASRPTGLTEAFF
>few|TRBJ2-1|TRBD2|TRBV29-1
TGCAGCGTTGAGGAGCGGGACCGCCTGGGGGATGAGCAGTTCTTC
CSVEERDRLGDEQFF
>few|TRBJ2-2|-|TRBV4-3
TGCGCCAGCAGCCAAGAGGGCGGGAAGGCCGGGGAGCTGTTTTTT
CASSQEGGKAGELFF
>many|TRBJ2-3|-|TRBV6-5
TGTGCCAGCAGCCCCGGACCGTATACGCAGTATTTT
CASSPGPYTQYF
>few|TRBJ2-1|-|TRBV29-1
TGCAGCGTTGATCCGGGTTTGAATGAGCAGTTCTTC
CSVDPGLNEQFF
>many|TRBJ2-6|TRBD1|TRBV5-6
TGTGCCAGCAGCCCAGGGACAGTAAGCTCTGGGGCCAACGTCCTGACTTTC
CASSPGTVSSGANVLTF
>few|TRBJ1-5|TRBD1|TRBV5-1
TGCGCCAGCAGCCAGGGACAGGGGGGATCATATGACCCCCAGCATTTT
CASSQGQGGSYDPQHF
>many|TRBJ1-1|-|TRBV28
TGTGCCAGCAGTTTTAGAGGGAACACTGAAGCTTTCTTT
CASSFRGNTEAFF
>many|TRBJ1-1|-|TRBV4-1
TGCGCCAGCAGCCAAGATGTTCCGGACATCTCCGAAACTTTCTTT
CASSQDVPDISETFF
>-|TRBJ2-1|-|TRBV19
TGTGCCAGTAGTATAGAATATACAGCGTTCTCATCTCCCTACAATGAGCAGCTCTTC
CASSIEYTAFSSPYNEQLF
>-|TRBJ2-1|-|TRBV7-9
TGTGCCAGCAGCTTAACAGTATCATACAATGAGCAGTTCTTC
CASSLTVSYNEQFF
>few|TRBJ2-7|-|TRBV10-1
TGCGCCAGCAGTGAAGAATCCTGTCTGGACAGCTACGAGCAGTACTTC
CASSEESCLDSYEQYF
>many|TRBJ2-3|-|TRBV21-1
TGTGCCAGCAGCACAAGAGCGGGAGGAGCAGATACGCAGTATTTT
CASSTRAGGADTQYF
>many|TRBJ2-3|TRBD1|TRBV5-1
TGCGCCAGCAGCTTCACACAGGGGAGTACAGATACGCAGTATTTT
CASSFTQGSTDTQYF
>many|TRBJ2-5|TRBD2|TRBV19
TGTGCCAGTAGTATATCTAGCGGGGGACGTCAAGAGACCCAGTACTTC
CASSISSGGRQETQYF
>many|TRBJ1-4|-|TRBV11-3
TGTGCCAGCAGCTTAAGGGAAAAACTGTTTTTT
CASSLREKLFF
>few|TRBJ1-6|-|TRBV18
TGTGCCAGCTCGGACACCTACTCCTATAATTCACCCCTCCACTTT
CASSDTYSYNSPLHF
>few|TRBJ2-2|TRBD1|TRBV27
TGTGCCAGCAGTTCCGGGACAGGGGGCATCGGGGAGCTGTTTTTT
CASSSGTGGIGELFF
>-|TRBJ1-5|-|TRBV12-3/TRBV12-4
TGTGCCAGCGGAAGTTATAGCTGGGGCAATCAGCCACAGCATTTT
CASGSYSWGNQPQHF
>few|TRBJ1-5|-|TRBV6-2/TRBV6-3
TGTGCCAGCAGTTACTCGACAGGTAGCAATCAGCCCCAGCATTTT
CASSYSTGSNQPQHF
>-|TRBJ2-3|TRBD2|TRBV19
TGTGCCAGTAGTATTGGCGGGGGGGTCGGAGGTACGCAGTATTTT
CASSIGGGVGGTQYF
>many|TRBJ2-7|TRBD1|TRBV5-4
TGTGCCAGCAGCCCCCGGGACAGGTCCTACGAGCAGTACTTC
CASSPRDRSYEQYF
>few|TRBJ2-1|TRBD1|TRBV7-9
TGTGCCAGCAGCTTCCCGGGACAGGGGGGACCCTACAATGAGCAGTTCTTC
CASSFPGQGGPYNEQFF
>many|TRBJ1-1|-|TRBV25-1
TGTGCCAGCAGTGAAGCCGGGGAGGGCACTGAAGCTTTCTTT
CASSEAGEGTEAFF
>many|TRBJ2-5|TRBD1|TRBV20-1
TGCAGTGCAGGGGGATGGGACAGGAGTTCCCAAGAGACCCAGTACTTC
CSAGGWDRSSQETQYF
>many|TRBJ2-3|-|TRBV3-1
TGTGCCAGCAGCCAGGCAGGGAGAACAGATACGCAGTATTTT
CASSQAGRTDTQYF
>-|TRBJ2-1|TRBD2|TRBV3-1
TGTGCCAGCAGCCACGTAGCGGGAGGGCCCCGCAATGAGCAGTTCTTC
CASSHVAGGPRNEQFF
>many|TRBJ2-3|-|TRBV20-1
TGCAGTGCTAGAGGGCAGGCCCATAGGTATACGCAGTATTTT
CSARGQAHRYTQYF
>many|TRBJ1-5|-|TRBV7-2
TGTGCCAGCAGCCCACAGGATTATAGCAATCAGCCCCAGCATTTT
CASSPQDYSNQPQHF
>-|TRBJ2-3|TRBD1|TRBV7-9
TGTGCCAGCAGCGGAGGAACAGGGGGCAGAAGCACAGATACGCAGTATTTT
CASSGGTGGRSTDTQYF
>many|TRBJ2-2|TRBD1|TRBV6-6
TGTGCCAGCAGACAGACAGGGGACGGCACCGGGGAGCTGTTTTTT
CASRQTGDGTGELFF